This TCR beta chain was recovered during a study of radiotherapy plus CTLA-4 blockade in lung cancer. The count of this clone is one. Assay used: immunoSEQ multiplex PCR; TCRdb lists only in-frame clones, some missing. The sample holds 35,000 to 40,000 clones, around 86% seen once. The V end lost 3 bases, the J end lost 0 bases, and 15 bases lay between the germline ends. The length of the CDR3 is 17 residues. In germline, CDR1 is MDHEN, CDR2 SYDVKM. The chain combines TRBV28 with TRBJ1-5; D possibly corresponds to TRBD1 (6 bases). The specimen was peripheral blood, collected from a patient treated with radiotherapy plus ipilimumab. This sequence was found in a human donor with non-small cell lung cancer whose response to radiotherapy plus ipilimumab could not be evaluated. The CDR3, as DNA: TGTGCCAGCAGTTTGATCGGTGGGACATATAGCAATCAGCCCCAGCATTTT. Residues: CASSLIGGTYSNQPQHF. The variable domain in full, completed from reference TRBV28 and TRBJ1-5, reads DVKVTQSSRYLVKRTGEKVFLECVQDMDHENMFWYRQDPGLGLRLIYFSYDVKMKEKGDIPEGYSVSREKKERFSLILESASTNQTSMYLCASSLIGGTYSNQPQHFGDGTRLSIL.